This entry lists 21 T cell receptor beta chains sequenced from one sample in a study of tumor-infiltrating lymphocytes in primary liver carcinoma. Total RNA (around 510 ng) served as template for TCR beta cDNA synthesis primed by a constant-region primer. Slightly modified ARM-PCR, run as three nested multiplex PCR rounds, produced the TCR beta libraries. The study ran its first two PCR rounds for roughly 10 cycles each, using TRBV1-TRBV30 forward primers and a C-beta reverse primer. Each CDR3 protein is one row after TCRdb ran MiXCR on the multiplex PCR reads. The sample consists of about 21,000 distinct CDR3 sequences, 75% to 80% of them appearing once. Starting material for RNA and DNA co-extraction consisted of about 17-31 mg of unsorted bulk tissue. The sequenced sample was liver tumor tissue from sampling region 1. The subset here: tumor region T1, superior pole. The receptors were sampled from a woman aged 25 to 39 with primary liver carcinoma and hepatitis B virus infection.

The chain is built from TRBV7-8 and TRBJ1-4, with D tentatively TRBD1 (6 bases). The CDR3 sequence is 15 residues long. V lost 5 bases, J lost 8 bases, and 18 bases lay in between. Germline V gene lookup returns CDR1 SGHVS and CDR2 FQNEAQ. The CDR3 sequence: CASSPLEGGSEKLFF. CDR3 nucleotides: TGTGCCAGCAGCCCGCTAGAGGGGGGAAGCGAAAAACTGTTTTTT. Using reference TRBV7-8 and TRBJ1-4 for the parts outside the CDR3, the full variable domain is GAGVSQSPRYKVAKRGQDVALRCDPISGHVSLFWYQQALGQGPEFLTYFQNEAQLDKSGLPSDRFFAERPEGSVSTLKIQRTQQEDSAVYLCASSPLEGGSEKLFFGSGTQLSVL.

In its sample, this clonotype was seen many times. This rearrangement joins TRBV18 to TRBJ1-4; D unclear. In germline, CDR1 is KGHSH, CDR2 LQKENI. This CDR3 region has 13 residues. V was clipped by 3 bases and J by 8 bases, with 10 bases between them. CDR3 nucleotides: TGTGCCAGCTCACCCACAGTAGGGGAAAAACTGTTTTTT. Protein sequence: CASSPTVGEKLFF.

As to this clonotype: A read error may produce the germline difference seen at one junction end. The CDR3 coding sequence is TGTGCCAGCAGCTCAACCAGGACAGTGGACACTGAATCTTTCTTT. Translated, it gives CASSSTRTVDTESFF. The rearrangement joins TRBV11-1 to TRBJ1-1; possible D gene TRBD1, 6 bases. This CDR3 is built from 15 residues. Germline V gene data show CDR1 as SGHAT and CDR2 as FQDESV (reference sequence).

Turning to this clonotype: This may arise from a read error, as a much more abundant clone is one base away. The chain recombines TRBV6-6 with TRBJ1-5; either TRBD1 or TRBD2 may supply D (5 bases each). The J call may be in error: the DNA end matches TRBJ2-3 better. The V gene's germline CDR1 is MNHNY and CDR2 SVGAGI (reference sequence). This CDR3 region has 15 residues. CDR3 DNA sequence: TGTGCCAGCAGACCCGGGACGGATAGCAATCAGCCCCAGTATTTT. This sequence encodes CASRPGTDSNQPQYF.

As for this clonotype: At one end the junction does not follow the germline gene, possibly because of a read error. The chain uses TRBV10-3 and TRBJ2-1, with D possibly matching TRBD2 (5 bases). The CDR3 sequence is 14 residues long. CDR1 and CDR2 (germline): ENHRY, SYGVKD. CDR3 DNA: TGTGCCATTAATCCCACGGCGACCCGGGATGAGCAATTCTTC. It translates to CAINPTATRDEQFF.

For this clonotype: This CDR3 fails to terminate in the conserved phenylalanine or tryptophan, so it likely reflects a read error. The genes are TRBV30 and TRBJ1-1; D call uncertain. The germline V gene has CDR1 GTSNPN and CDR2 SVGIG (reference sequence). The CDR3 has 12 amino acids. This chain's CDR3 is CARSQHSTEAFI. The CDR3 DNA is TGTGCCCGGAGTCAGCATAGCACTGAAGCTTTCATT.

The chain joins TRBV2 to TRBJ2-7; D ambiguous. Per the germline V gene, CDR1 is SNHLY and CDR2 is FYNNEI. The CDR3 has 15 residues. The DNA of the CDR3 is TGTGGCAGTAGTGATCTGCGGCAAGGAACCTACGAGCAGTACTTC. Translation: CGSSDLRQGTYEQYF.

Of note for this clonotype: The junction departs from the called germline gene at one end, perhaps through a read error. The CDR3 reads CTSSGALAGAANTVELFF. For the CDR3, the DNA is TGTACCAGCAGTGGGGCACTAGCGGGAGCCGCGAACACCGTGGAACTGTTTTTT. This chain joins TRBV6-1 and TRBJ2-2; 11 nucleotides match TRBD2. CDR1 is MNHNS, CDR2 SASEGT, per germline. The CDR3 sequence is 18 residues long.

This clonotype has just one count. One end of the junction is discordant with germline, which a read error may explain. The CDR3 nucleotides read TGTGCCAACAGCCGGAGACAGGCCTCCTACTATGAACAGTTCTTC. Translation: CANSRRQASYYEQFF. The chain uses TRBV11-1 and TRBJ2-1, with D maybe TRBD1 (6 bases). There are 15 residues in the CDR3. Germline loops: CDR1 SGHAT, CDR2 FQDESV (reference sequence).

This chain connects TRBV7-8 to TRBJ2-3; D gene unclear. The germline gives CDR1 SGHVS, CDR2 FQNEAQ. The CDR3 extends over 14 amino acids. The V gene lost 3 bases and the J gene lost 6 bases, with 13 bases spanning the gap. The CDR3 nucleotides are TGTGCCAGCAGCTTGTCCATCGATCGGGATACGCAGTATTTT. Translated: CASSLSIDRDTQYF.

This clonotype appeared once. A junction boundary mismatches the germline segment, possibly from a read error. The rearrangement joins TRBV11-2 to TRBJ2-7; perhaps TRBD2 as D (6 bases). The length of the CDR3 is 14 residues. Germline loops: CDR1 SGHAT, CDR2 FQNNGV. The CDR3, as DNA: TGTGCCAACAGCTTAGGAGGGGCAGCCTACGAGCAGTACTTC. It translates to CANSLGGAAYEQYF.

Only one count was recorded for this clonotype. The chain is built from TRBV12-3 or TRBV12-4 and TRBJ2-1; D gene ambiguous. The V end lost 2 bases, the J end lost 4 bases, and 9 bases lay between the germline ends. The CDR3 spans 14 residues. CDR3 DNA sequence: TGTGCCAGCAGTTTAACTCTGGGATACAATGAGCAGTTCTTC. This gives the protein CASSLTLGYNEQFF.

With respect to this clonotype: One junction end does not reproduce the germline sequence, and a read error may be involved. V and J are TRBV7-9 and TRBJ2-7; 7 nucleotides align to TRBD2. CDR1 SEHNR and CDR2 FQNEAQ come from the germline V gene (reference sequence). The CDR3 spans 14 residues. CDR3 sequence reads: CASGSGGLSYGQCF. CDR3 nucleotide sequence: TGTGCCAGCGGCTCGGGAGGCCTCTCCTACGGGCAGTGCTTC.

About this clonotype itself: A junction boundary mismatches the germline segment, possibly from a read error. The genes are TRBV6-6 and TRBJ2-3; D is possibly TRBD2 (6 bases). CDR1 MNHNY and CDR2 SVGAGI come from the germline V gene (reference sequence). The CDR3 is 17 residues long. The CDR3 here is CARSYTFGSGSTDAQYF. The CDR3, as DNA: TGTGCCAGGAGTTACACTTTTGGCAGCGGGTCCACAGATGCGCAGTATTTT.

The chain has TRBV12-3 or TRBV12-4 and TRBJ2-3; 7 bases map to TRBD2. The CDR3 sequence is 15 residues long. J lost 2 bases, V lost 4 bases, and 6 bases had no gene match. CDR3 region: CASSSGGLTTDTQYF. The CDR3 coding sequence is TGTGCCAGCAGTTCTGGGGGACTAACCACAGATACGCAGTATTTT.

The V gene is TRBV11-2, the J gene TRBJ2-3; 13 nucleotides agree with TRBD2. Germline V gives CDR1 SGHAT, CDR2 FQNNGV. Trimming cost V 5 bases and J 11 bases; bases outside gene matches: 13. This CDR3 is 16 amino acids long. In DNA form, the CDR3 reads TGTGCCAGCAGCCCGACGGGACTAGCGGGGAGGCGATGGCAGTATTTT. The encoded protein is CASSPTGLAGRRWQYF.

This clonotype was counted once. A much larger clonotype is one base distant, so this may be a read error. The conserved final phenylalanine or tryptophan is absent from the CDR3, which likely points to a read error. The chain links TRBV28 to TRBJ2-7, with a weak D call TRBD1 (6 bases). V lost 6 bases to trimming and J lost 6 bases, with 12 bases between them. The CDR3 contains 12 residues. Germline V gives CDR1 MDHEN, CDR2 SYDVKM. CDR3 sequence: CASSLTGAEQYS. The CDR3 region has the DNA TGTGCCAGCAGCCTGACAGGCGCCGAGCAGTACTCC.

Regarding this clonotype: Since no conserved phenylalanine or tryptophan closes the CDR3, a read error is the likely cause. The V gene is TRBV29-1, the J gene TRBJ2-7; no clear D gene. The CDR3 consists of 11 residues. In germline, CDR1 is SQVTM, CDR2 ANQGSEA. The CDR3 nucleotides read TGCAGCGGAAGGGTTGCATACGTGCAGTACATC. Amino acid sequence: CSGRVAYVQYI.

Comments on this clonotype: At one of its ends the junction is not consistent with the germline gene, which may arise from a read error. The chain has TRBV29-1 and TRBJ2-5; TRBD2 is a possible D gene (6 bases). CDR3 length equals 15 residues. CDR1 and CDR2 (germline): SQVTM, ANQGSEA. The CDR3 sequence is CSIETGWGVREAQCF. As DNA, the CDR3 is TGCAGCATTGAAACGGGATGGGGAGTGAGGGAGGCCCAGTGCTTC.

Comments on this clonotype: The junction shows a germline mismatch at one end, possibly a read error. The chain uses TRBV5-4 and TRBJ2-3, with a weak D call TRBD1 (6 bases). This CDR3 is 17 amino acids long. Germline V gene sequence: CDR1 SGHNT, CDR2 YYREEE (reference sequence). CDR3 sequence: CATSVDGHPPPTGTQYF. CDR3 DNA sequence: TGTGCCACCAGCGTAGACGGACACCCTCCACCGACAGGTACGCAGTATTTT.

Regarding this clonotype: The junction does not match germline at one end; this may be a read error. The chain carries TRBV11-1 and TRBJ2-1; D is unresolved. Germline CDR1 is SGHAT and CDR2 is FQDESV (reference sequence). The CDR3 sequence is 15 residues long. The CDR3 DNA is TGTGCCAGCAGCAGGAGACATGCCTCCTACAATGAGGAGTTCTTC. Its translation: CASSRRHASYNEEFF.